These T cell receptor beta chains were read from a single sample in a study of molecular identifiers for immune sequencing clone quantification. TCRdb itself ran the PCR reads through MiXCR, one entry per CDR3 protein. Of roughly 630,000 distinct CDR3 sequences detected, 25% appear once; the ten largest clones hold 0.7% to 0.95%. Sequenced: naive CD8+ T cells from blood, with Jurkat cell RNA spiked in. The receptors shown here come from a human donor in good health. Some libraries in this study had Jurkat cell RNA spiked in. CDR3s include the opening cysteine and the closing phenylalanine or tryptophan. The D gene is left open where the match is weak. Size is stated for part of the rows, as once, few or many counts, or as a class when the clone is expanded.

TRBJ2-7 TRBV4-3 - many CASSQDLGAPGIHEQYF TGCGCCAGCAGCCAAGATCTGGGGGCGCCCGGGATCCACGAGCAGTACTTC
TRBJ2-7 TRBV19 TRBD2 few CASSITSDSYEQYF TGTGCCAGTAGTATAACTAGCGACTCCTACGAGCAGTACTTC
TRBJ2-3 TRBV25-1 TRBD1 - CASSGGDRGPTDTQYF TGTGCCAGCAGTGGGGGGGACAGGGGGCCGACAGATACGCAGTATTTT
TRBJ2-7 TRBV5-4 TRBD1 - CATGRDRGYEQYF TGTGCCACTGGAAGGGACAGGGGCTACGAGCAGTACTTC
TRBJ1-5 TRBV28 TRBD1 many CASSFPDRVEINQPQHF TGTGCCAGCAGTTTCCCCGACAGGGTGGAAATCAATCAGCCCCAGCATTTT
TRBJ2-7 TRBV12-3/TRBV12-4 - many CASSSTESSYEQYF TGTGCCAGCAGCTCCACAGAAAGCTCCTACGAGCAGTACTTC
TRBJ2-1 TRBV6-2/TRBV6-3 TRBD2 - CASNYPRRGREGRFHEPFF TGTGCCAGCAATTATCCCCGTCGGGGGCGGGAGGGCCGGTTCCATGAGCCGTTCTTC
TRBJ2-2 TRBV5-4 - - CASSFQGNTGELFF TGTGCCAGCAGCTTTCAGGGCAACACCGGGGAGCTGTTTTTT
TRBJ1-5 TRBV20-1 TRBD1 many CSAPTGSYSNQPQHF TGCAGTGCCCCGACAGGGTCTTATAGCAATCAGCCCCAGCATTTT
TRBJ1-1 TRBV5-5 - many CASSFMVTALNTEAFF TGTGCCAGCAGCTTCATGGTCACGGCCCTGAACACTGAAGCTTTCTTT
TRBJ2-5 TRBV27 - few CASSLLGGAETQYF TGTGCCAGCAGTCTCCTCGGGGGCGCCGAGACCCAGTACTTC
TRBJ2-3 TRBV7-9 - many CASSPTQGGRTDTQYF TGTGCCAGCAGCCCCACCCAAGGGGGAAGGACAGATACGCAGTATTTT
TRBJ2-5 TRBV9 - - CASSNTYDRTQYF TGTGCCAGCAGCAACACCTACGATCGGACCCAGTACTTC
TRBJ2-7 TRBV19 - - CASSIGGAINEQYF TGTGCCAGTAGTATAGGTGGAGCCATCAACGAGCAGTACTTC
TRBJ2-7 TRBV28 TRBD2 - CASSLVVGGPYEQYF TGTGCCAGCAGTTTAGTAGTGGGAGGGCCCTACGAGCAGTACTTC
TRBJ1-5 TRBV30 - few CAWSEGVNQPQHF TGTGCCTGGAGTGAGGGGGTAAATCAGCCCCAGCATTTT
TRBJ1-5 TRBV28 TRBD1 many CASSLGTGYGLNQPQHF TGTGCCAGCAGTTTAGGGACAGGGTATGGGCTCAATCAGCCCCAGCATTTT
TRBJ2-5 TRBV9 - many CASSVEDSYYEETQYF TGTGCCAGCAGCGTAGAGGACAGCTATTATGAAGAGACCCAGTACTTC
TRBJ2-1 TRBV6-2/TRBV6-3 TRBD2 - CASSFAGTSGRNEQFF TGTGCCAGCAGTTTCGCCGGGACTAGCGGGAGAAATGAGCAGTTCTTC
TRBJ2-7 TRBV11-3 - few CASSALPDRADEQYF TGTGCCAGCAGCGCACTCCCGGACAGAGCCGACGAGCAGTACTTC
TRBJ2-7 TRBV7-9 TRBD1 many CASSPPLDRRTYEQYF TGTGCCAGCAGCCCACCCTTGGACAGGAGAACTTACGAGCAGTACTTC
TRBJ1-1 TRBV28 - many CASSFRGGNTEAFF TGTGCCAGCAGTTTTCGAGGAGGAAACACTGAAGCTTTCTTT
TRBJ2-7 TRBV28 - few CASSLRTRVSNEQYF TGTGCCAGCAGTTTAAGGACCAGGGTCTCAAACGAGCAGTACTTC
TRBJ1-1 TRBV7-9 - many CASSSVNRDTEAFF TGTGCCAGCAGTTCCGTAAACAGGGACACTGAAGCTTTCTTT
TRBJ2-7 TRBV10-2 - - CASQFGGTSYEQYF TGCGCCAGCCAATTTGGAGGGACCTCCTACGAGCAGTACTTC
TRBJ1-5 TRBV19 - - CASSPDPRAQPQHF TGTGCCAGTAGTCCCGACCCCCGGGCCCAGCCCCAGCATTTT
TRBJ2-7 TRBV5-8 - many CANVFGTYEQYF TGTGCCAACGTTTTCGGTACCTACGAGCAGTACTTC
TRBJ2-5 TRBV28 TRBD2 many CASRHLREAGGQETQYF TGTGCCAGCAGGCACCTACGGGAAGCGGGAGGGCAAGAGACCCAGTACTTC
TRBJ2-7 TRBV19 TRBD1 - CASSASGQGSNEQYF TGTGCCAGTAGTGCGTCGGGACAGGGTTCCAACGAGCAGTACTTC
TRBJ2-1 TRBV30 - few CAWTYDGSSYNEQFF TGTGCCTGGACTTACGACGGGAGCTCCTACAATGAGCAGTTCTTC
TRBJ1-6 TRBV7-9 - - CASSLVSQGPLVPLHF TGTGCCAGCAGCTTAGTATCACAGGGTCCACTGGTACCCCTCCACTTT
TRBJ2-1 TRBV4-3 TRBD1 - CASSQEPPGQGLNEQFF TGCGCCAGCAGCCAAGAGCCACCGGGACAGGGGTTAAATGAGCAGTTCTTC
TRBJ1-1 TRBV15 - many CATSPPGSLNTEAFF TGTGCCACCAGCCCACCGGGATCCTTGAACACTGAAGCTTTCTTT
TRBJ2-5 TRBV3-1 - few CASSQVGLGQETQYF TGTGCCAGCAGCCAAGTGGGGCTGGGACAAGAGACCCAGTACTTC
TRBJ2-4 TRBV7-9 - many CASSPPRGNIQYF TGTGCCAGCAGCCCCCCCCGTGGAAACATTCAGTACTTC
TRBJ1-1 TRBV19 - few CASTGATEAFF TGTGCCAGTACCGGGGCCACTGAAGCTTTCTTT
TRBJ2-3 TRBV24-1 - - CATGTGRTDTQYF TGTGCCACGGGGACTGGCCGCACAGATACGCAGTATTTT